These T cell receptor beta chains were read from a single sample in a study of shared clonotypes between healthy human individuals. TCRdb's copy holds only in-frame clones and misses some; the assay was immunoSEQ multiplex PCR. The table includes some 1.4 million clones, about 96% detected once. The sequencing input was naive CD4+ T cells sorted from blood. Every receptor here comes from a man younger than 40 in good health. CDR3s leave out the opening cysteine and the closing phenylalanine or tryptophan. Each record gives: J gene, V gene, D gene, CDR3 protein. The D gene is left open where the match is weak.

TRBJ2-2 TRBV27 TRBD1 ASSQRQGVELF
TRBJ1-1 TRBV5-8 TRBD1 ASSYYRGMGHTEAF
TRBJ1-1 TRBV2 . ASSESQETEAF
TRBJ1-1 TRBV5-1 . ASSPTGSFEAF
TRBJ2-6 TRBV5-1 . ASSSVSGANVLT
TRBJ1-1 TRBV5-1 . ASSVGGQSLGTEAF
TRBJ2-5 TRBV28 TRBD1 ATILAGGPETQY
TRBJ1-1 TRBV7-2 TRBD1 ASSFEGAGTEAF
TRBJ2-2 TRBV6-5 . ASSYSERIVNGELF
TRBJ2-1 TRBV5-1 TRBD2 ASRLAGVSYNEQF
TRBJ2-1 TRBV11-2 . ASSSSRRSSYNEQF
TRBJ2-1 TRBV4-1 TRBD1 ASSQDHSGQGEGEQF
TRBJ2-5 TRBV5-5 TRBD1 ASSAGDRGSALAQY
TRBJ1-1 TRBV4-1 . ASSQGAEAF
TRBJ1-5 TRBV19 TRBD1 ASSSGGGNQPQH
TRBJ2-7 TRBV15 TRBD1 ATSRDHWTGVPYEQY
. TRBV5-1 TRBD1 ASSLSGTGTYEQY
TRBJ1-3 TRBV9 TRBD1 ASSVFGTGGSGNTIY
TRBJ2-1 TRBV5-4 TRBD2 ASSGTSGRNSYNEQF
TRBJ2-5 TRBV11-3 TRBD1 ASSSEDRAETQY
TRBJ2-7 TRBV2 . ASSGNREISYYEQY
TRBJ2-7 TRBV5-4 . ASSGEMSSYEQY
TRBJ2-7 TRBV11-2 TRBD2 ASSLDGRTSYEQY
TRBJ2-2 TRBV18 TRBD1 ASSPGRNNRDRPTGELF
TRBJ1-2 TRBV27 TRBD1 ASSPRRGQGMDGYT
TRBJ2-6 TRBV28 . ASSLGGANVLT
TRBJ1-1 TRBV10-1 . ASSESGTAEAF
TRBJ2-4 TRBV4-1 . ASSQGGGGGSAKNIQY
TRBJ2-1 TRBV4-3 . ASSQDNFGGTRNEQF
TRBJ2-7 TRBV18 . ASSPRLASYEQY
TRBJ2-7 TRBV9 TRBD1 ASNPRAEGQGAYEQY
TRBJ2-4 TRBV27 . ASRDSNKNIQY
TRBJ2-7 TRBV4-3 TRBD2 ASSRASGTSYEQY
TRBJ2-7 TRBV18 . ASSPPGAGEQY
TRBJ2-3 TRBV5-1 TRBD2 ASSLGLAGFPDTQY
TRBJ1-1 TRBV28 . ASSLRPGLRKTEAF
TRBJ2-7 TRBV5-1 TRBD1 ASSNRDRGQYEQY
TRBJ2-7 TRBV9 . ASTPGRTSSRQY
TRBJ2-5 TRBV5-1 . ASSPYWVRTNEETQY
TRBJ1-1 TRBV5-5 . ASSLLYTMNTEAF
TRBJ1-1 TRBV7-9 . ASSLAPGRDTEAF
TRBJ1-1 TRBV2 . ASMGHHTEAF
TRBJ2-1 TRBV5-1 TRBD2 ASSLRIAGPDEQF
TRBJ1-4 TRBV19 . ASGLLVTNEKLF
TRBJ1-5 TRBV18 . ASSLTGNQPQH
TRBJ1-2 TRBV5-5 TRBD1 ASSIEKTGGFGYT
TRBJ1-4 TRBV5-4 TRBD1 ASSPQGGTNEKLF